Detailed here is one T cell receptor beta chain. Its specificity is not known. V lost 8 bases to trimming and J lost 2 bases; unmatched junction nucleotides: 2. The CDR3 loop spans 14 amino acids. CDR1 SNHLY and CDR2 FYNNEI come from the germline V gene. This sample is drawn from a study of CD8+ T cells in alopecia areata. Study details: Patients in the treated group were given tofacitinib by mouth, 5 to 10 mg twice a day. General study results and limits: Scalp sequencing captures resident alphabeta T cells of normal skin too. Lesional tissue from the scalp (especially in alopecia totalis/universalis) showed higher clonality than normal scalp.

Extraction and reverse transcription of RNA yielded cDNA as the sequencing template. Libraries were prepared by immunoSEQ multiplex PCR; TCRdb keeps only in-frame clonotypes and omits some of them. The table records 200,000 or so clones, more than 45% of them present only once. The sample consisted of CD4+ T cells sorted from blood, taken at week 0. The TCR comes from a human donor with alopecia areata. This chain joins TRBV2 and TRBJ2-6, with 8 bases aligning to TRBD1. The CDR3 protein is CASAQGAGANVLTF. CDR3 coding DNA: TGTGCCAGCGCACAGGGGGCTGGGGCCAACGTCCTGACTTTC.